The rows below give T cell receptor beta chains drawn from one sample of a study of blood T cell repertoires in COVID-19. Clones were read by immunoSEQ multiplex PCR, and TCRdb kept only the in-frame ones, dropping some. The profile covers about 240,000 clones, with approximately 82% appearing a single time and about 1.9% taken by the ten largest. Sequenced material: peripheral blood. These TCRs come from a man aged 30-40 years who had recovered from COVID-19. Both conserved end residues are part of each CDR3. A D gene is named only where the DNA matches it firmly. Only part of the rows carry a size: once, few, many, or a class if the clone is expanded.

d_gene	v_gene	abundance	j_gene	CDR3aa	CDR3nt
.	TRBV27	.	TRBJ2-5	CASSSLGANQETQYF	TGTGCCAGCAGCTCCCTGGGGGCAAACCAAGAGACCCAGTACTTC
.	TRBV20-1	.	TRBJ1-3	CSARGEYTIYF	TGTAGTGCTAGGGGCGAATACACCATATATTTT
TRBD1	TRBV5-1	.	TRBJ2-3	CASSLATGRTDTQYF	TGCGCCAGCAGCTTGGCGACAGGGCGCACAGATACGCAGTATTTT
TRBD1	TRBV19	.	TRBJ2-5	CASSPRTGAFGETQYF	TGTGCCAGTAGTCCTCGGACAGGGGCGTTCGGGGAGACCCAGTACTTC
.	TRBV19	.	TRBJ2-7	CASSIGNSRVYEQYF	TGTGCCAGTAGTATAGGCAATAGTAGAGTGTACGAGCAGTACTTC
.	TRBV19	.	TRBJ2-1	CASSKRGSHYNEQFF	TGTGCCAGTAGTAAACGGGGGTCCCACTACAATGAGCAGTTCTTC
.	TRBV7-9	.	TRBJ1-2	CASSFNRVHYGYTF	TGTGCCAGCAGCTTCAACAGGGTCCATTATGGCTACACCTTC
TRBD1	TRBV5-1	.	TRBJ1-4	CASSRSPGGEKLFF	TGCGCCAGCAGCCGGAGTCCAGGGGGGGAAAAACTGTTTTTT
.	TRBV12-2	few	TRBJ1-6	CASRHPSLSRGNSPLHF	TGTGCAAGTCGCCACCCCTCGTTGAGCAGGGGAAATTCACCCCTCCACTTT
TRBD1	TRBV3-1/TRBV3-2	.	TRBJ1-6	CASSRTGSSSYNSPLHF	TGTGCCAGCAGCCGGACAGGGAGTAGCTCCTATAATTCACCCCTCCACTTT
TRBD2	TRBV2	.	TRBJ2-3	CASISSGGGTDTQYF	TGTGCCAGCATCTCTAGCGGGGGTGGCACAGATACGCAGTATTTT
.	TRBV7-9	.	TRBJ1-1	CASSLRAGAGGAFF	TGTGCCAGCAGCTTAAGGGCGGGGGCAGGAGGAGCTTTCTTT
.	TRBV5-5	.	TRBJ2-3	CASSFQGSSDTQYF	TGTGCCAGCAGCTTCCAGGGGTCCTCAGATACGCAGTATTTT
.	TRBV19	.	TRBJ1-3	CASSIVAAISGNTIYF	TGTGCCAGTAGTATAGTTGCGGCCATCTCTGGAAACACCATATATTTT
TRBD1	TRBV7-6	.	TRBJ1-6	CASSLGTGLGSPLHF	TGTGCCAGCAGCTTAGGGACAGGGTTGGGCTCACCCCTCCACTTT
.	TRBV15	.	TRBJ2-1	CATSSTGRFGGILNEQFF	TGTGCCACCAGCAGTACGGGTCGATTCGGGGGTATCCTCAATGAGCAGTTCTTC
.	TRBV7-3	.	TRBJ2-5	CASSLKDNQETQYF	TGTGCCAGCAGCCTCAAGGACAACCAAGAGACCCAGTACTTC
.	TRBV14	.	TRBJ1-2	CASSQEMEGTYGYTF	TGTGCCAGCAGCCAAGAAATGGAGGGGACCTATGGCTACACCTTC
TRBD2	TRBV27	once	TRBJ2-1	CASNRAGGSSYNEQFF	TGTGCCAGCAATAGAGCGGGGGGGAGCTCCTACAATGAGCAGTTCTTC
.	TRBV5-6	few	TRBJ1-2	CASSFLIGGNYGYTF	TGTGCCAGCAGCTTCTTAATCGGGGGAAACTATGGCTACACCTTC
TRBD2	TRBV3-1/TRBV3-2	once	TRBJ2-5	CASSLGGAETQYF	TGTGCCAGCAGCCTCGGGGGGGCGGAGACCCAGTACTTC
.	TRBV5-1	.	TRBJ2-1	CASSLREAPSNEQFF	TGCGCCAGCAGCTTGAGAGAAGCACCATCGAATGAGCAGTTCTTC
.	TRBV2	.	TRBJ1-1	CASKKGLGTEAFF	TGTGCCAGCAAAAAGGGGTTAGGCACTGAAGCTTTCTTT
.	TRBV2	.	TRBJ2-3	CASRRGGADTQYF	TGTGCCAGCCGGCGAGGAGGCGCAGATACGCAGTATTTT
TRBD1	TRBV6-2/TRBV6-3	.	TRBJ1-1	CASSRTGTSNTEAFF	TGTGCCAGCAGTAGGACAGGGACCTCGAACACTGAAGCTTTCTTT
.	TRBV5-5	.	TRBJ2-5	CASSLVPSVETQYF	TGTGCCAGCAGCTTGGTACCGAGCGTGGAGACCCAGTACTTC
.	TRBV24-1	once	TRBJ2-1	CATSLSGSVDEQFF	TGTGCCACCAGTTTGTCAGGGTCTGTCGATGAGCAGTTCTTC
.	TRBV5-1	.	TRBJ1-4	CASSLAFSATNEKLFF	TGCGCCAGCAGCTTGGCCTTTTCCGCAACTAATGAAAAACTGTTTTTT
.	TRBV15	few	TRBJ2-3	CATSRGIDRTPDTQYF	TGTGCCACCAGCAGAGGGATAGACAGAACACCGGATACGCAGTATTTT
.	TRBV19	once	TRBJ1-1	CASSWTADTEAFF	TGTGCCAGTAGTTGGACAGCTGACACTGAAGCTTTCTTT
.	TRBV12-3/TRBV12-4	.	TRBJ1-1	CASGGVGTEAFF	TGTGCCAGCGGGGGCGTAGGCACTGAAGCTTTCTTT
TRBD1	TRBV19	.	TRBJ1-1	CASSIAGTGNTEAFF	TGTGCCAGTAGTATAGCAGGGACAGGGAACACTGAAGCTTTCTTT
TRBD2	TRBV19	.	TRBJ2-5	CASSSLAGDQETQYF	TGTGCCAGTAGTTCACTAGCGGGGGACCAAGAGACCCAGTACTTC
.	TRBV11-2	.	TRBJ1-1	CASSYQGQTEAFF	TGTGCCAGCAGCTATCAGGGGCAGACTGAAGCTTTCTTT
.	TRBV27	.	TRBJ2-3	CASSLRAQPSTDTQYF	TGTGCCAGCAGTTTGCGGGCCCAACCTAGCACAGATACGCAGTATTTT
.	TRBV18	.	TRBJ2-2	CASSPSGRSGELFF	TGTGCCAGCTCACCGTCAGGGCGCTCCGGGGAGCTGTTTTTT
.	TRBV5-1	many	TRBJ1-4	CASSLEGLNEKLFF	TGCGCCAGCAGCTTGGAGGGACTAAATGAAAAACTGTTTTTT
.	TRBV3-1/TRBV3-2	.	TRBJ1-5	CASSQDLRTDNQPQHF	TGTGCCAGCAGCCAAGATCTGAGGACAGATAATCAGCCCCAGCATTTT
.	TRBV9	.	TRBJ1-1	CASSVDGRKNEAFF	TGTGCCAGCAGCGTAGATGGCCGAAAAAATGAAGCTTTCTTT
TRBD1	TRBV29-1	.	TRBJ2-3	CSVPGQGTDTQYF	TGCAGCGTGCCGGGACAGGGGACAGATACGCAGTATTTT
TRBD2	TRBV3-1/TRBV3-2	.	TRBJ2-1	CASSQDTGGSYNEQFF	TGTGCCAGCAGCCAAGATACCGGGGGGAGCTACAATGAGCAGTTCTTC
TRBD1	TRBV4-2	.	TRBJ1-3	CASSQEGTGGGNTIYF	TGTGCCAGCAGCCAAGAGGGGACAGGGGGAGGAAACACCATATATTTT
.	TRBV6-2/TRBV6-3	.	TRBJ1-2	CASSQTTVAGYTF	TGTGCCAGCAGTCAGACCACCGTAGCTGGCTACACCTTC
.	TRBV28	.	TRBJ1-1	CASRRDALTEAFF	TGTGCCAGCAGGCGGGACGCCCTCACTGAAGCTTTCTTT
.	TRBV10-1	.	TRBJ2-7	CASSGGYEQYF	TGCGCCAGCAGTGGAGGATACGAGCAGTACTTC
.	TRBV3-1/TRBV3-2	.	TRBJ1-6	CASSQVVGHQSSPLHF	TGTGCCAGCAGCCAAGTGGTTGGCCATCAAAGTTCACCCCTCCACTTT
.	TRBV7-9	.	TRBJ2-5	CASSSFRGQETQYF	TGTGCCAGCAGCTCCTTCCGGGGTCAAGAGACCCAGTACTTC
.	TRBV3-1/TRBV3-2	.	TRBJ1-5	CASSRSESNQPQHF	TGTGCCAGCAGCCGTAGCGAGAGCAATCAGCCCCAGCATTTT
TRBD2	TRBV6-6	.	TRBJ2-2	CASSYGGAGELFF	TGTGCCAGCAGTTACGGGGGGGCCGGGGAGCTGTTTTTT
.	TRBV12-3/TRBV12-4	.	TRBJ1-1	CASSFSGAEAFF	TGTGCCAGCAGTTTCTCCGGAGCTGAAGCTTTCTTT
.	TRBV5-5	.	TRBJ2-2	CASSLVRGANTGELFF	TGTGCCAGCAGCTTGGTCAGGGGAGCGAACACCGGGGAGCTGTTTTTT
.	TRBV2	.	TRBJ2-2	CASSAGINTGELFF	TGTGCCAGCAGCGCCGGGATCAACACCGGGGAGCTGTTTTTT
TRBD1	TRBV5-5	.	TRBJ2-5	CASSLRRQGTETQYF	TGTGCCAGCAGCTTACGAAGACAGGGTACCGAGACCCAGTACTTC
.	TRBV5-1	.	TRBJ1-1	CASSGGTDPTEAFF	TGCGCCAGCAGCGGGGGGACGGATCCCACTGAAGCTTTCTTT
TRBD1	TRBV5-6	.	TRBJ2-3	CASSPPQNRGAQYF	TGTGCCAGCAGCCCCCCACAGAACAGGGGTGCGCAGTATTTT